What follows are 15 T cell receptor beta chains derived from one specimen sequenced in a study of T cells in Graves' hyperthyroidism and ophthalmopathy. TCR beta CDR3 sequences were amplified from RNA transcripts. Using the HTBI primer set, a first-round RT-PCR was run on the TCR CDR3. A single record per CDR3 protein comes from TCRdb applying MiXCR to the multiplex PCR reads. The sample includes about 360,000 distinct CDR3 sequences, roughly 13% of them seen just once. The sample was blood. The receptors here all came from a woman between 18 and 29 years old with Graves' hyperthyroidism.

This clonotype was seen many times. The rearrangement uses TRBV6-6 and TRBJ1-2; a possible D gene is TRBD1 (5 bases). CDR1 and CDR2 from the germline V gene are MNHNY and SVGAGI (reference sequence). Between the trimmed V and J ends, which lost 2 bases and 2 bases, there was a span of 6 bases. The CDR3 has 13 amino acids. This CDR3 reads CASSYDSNYGYTF. In nucleotides, the CDR3 is TGTGCCAGCAGTTACGACAGCAACTATGGCTACACCTTC.

This clonotype came up many times. The V gene is TRBV4-3, the J gene TRBJ1-1; D is unresolved. Trimming stripped 0 bases from V and 1 base from J, with 9 bases between. The CDR3 extends over 15 amino acids. The germline gives CDR1 LGHNA, CDR2 YSLEER. The CDR3: CASSQDPDSNTEAFF. The CDR3 nucleotides read TGCGCCAGCAGCCAAGATCCAGACTCGAACACTGAAGCTTTCTTT.

This chain uses TRBV5-1 with TRBJ2-5; unclear D gene. The CDR3 contains 14 residues. Trimming shortened V by 1 base and J by 5 bases, and 12 bases separated the two germline ends. Looked up from germline, CDR1 is SGHRS and CDR2 is YFSETQ. CDR3 region: CASSLPGNGETQYF. The CDR3 nucleotides are TGCGCCAGCAGCTTGCCAGGAAACGGGGAGACCCAGTACTTC.

The CDR3 spells CASSHPAGVNYGYTF. CDR3 DNA sequence: TGTGCCAGCAGTCACCCCGCTGGCGTGAACTATGGCTACACCTTC. J is TRBJ1-2 and V is TRBV9, with D unresolved. CDR1 is SGDLS, CDR2 YYNGEE, per germline. The CDR3 totals 15 residues. V was shortened by 5 bases and J by 2 bases, with 16 bases between the two germline ends.

This clonotype was observed at least ten times. The V and J genes are TRBV7-6 and TRBJ1-3; the D gene is possibly TRBD1 (5 bases). CDR1 and CDR2 (germline): SGHVS, FNYEAQ. Trimming removed 1 base from V and 0 bases from J, with 10 bases in between. The CDR3 length is 16 residues. CDR3 bases: TGTGCCAGCAGCTTAGAGGACACTCGCTCTGGAAACACCATATATTTT. The encoded protein is CASSLEDTRSGNTIYF. Based on the CDR3 plus reference TRBV7-6 and TRBJ1-3, the full variable domain is GAGVSQSPRYKVTKRGQDVALRCDPISGHVSLYWYRQALGQGPEFLTYFNYEAQQDKSGLPNDRFSAERPEGSISTLTIQRTEQRDSAMYRCASSLEDTRSGNTIYFGEGSWLTVV.

Of note for this clonotype: The germline gene is not matched at one end of the junction; a read error may be the cause. The chain carries TRBV28 and TRBJ1-2; D gene ambiguous. The CDR3 sequence is 12 residues long. Germline lookup yields CDR1 MDHEN and CDR2 SYDVKM. As DNA, the CDR3 is TGTACCAGCAGCCCTGGGCCGGCTGGCTACACCTTC. Translated, it gives CTSSPGPAGYTF.

The rearrangement uses TRBV14 and TRBJ2-3, with 8 bases matching TRBD2. This CDR3 has 15 amino acids. Germline assignment: CDR1 SGHDN and CDR2 FVKESK. V dropped 4 bases and J dropped 2; count of bases not matched to a gene: 5. CDR3 sequence: CASSLVAGLTDTQYF. The CDR3 DNA reads TGTGCCAGCAGCCTTGTAGCGGGACTCACAGATACGCAGTATTTT.

Remarks on this clonotype: This may arise from a read error, as a much more abundant clone is one base away. The chain recombines TRBV6-2 or TRBV6-3 with TRBJ2-4; 9 bases agree with TRBD1. CDR3 length: 15 amino acids. Germline CDR1 reads MNHEY; CDR2 reads SVGEGT. V gave up 6 bases and J gave up 5 bases; unmatched junction bases: 8. CDR3 sequence (DNA): TGTGCCAGCAGGCACGGGACAGGGAACCAAAACATTCAGTACTTC. Its protein product is CASRHGTGNQNIQYF.

This sequence joins TRBV10-3 and TRBJ2-1; no clear D. Germline V gene sequence: CDR1 ENHRY, CDR2 SYGVKD. Trimming removed 0 bases from V and 3 bases from J, with 3 bases in between. This CDR3 is 13 amino acids long. The CDR3 region is CAISESSYNEQFF. In nucleotides, the CDR3 is TGTGCCATCAGTGAGTCTAGCTACAATGAGCAGTTCTTC.

At least ten counts were recorded for this clonotype. The chain links TRBV12-3 or TRBV12-4 to TRBJ2-5; no reliable D call. V dropped 3 bases and J dropped 4 bases, with 6 bases sitting between them. The CDR3 extends over 12 amino acids. CDR3 DNA: TGTGCCAGCAGTTTGTATGGAGAGACCCAGTACTTC. Translating gives CASSLYGETQYF.

The chain has TRBV19 and TRBJ2-1, with D possibly TRBD1 on 7 matching bases. Looked up from germline, CDR1 is LNHDA and CDR2 is SQIVND (reference sequence). V was clipped by 5 bases and J by 6 bases, with 14 bases between them. This CDR3 region has 14 residues. The CDR3 DNA reads as TGTGCCAGTAGTTTCAGGGGGGCTATCAATGAGCAGTTCTTC. Protein sequence: CASSFRGAINEQFF.

At least ten counts were recorded for this clonotype. The J gene is TRBJ2-3, the V gene TRBV20-1; no firm D call. With 6 bases removed from V and 0 bases from J, the gap between germline ends came to 13 bases. This CDR3 comprises 14 residues. The germline gives CDR1 DFQATT, CDR2 SNEGSKA (reference sequence). The CDR3 DNA follows: TGCAGTGCCACTGACCAAAAAAGCACAGATACGCAGTATTTT. It translates to CSATDQKSTDTQYF.

This clonotype was detected many times. This chain connects TRBV6-1 to TRBJ1-1; D is possibly TRBD1 (5 bases). Germline V CDR1 and CDR2: MNHNS, SASEGT. Deletions cut 6 bases from V and 3 bases from J, with 11 bases between. This CDR3 is built from 13 residues. The CDR3 sequence is CASRGVVDTEAFF. The DNA for the CDR3 is TGTGCCAGCAGGGGGGTGGTTGACACTGAAGCTTTCTTT.

The rearrangement uses TRBV6-1 and TRBJ1-1; a weak D match, TRBD1 (5 bases). CDR1 and CDR2 (germline): MNHNS, SASEGT. V was clipped by 7 bases and J by 4 bases, with 16 bases between them. The CDR3 length is 14 residues. CDR3 DNA: TGTGCCAGCAACCCGAAGTTTGGGGGCACTGAAGCTTTCTTT. Protein sequence: CASNPKFGGTEAFF.

There are many counts of this clonotype. This chain connects TRBV6-2 or TRBV6-3 to TRBJ2-1, with D possibly being TRBD2 (7 bases). Germline CDR1 MNHEY, CDR2 SVGEGT. The germline V and J ends were trimmed by 5 bases and 6 bases, with 20 bases remaining between them. The CDR3 is made up of 16 amino acids. CDR3 sequence (DNA): TGTGCCAGCAGTGTAAGAGGGCGGGGGCGACCCAATGAGCAGTTCTTC. Translation gives CASSVRGRGRPNEQFF.